This entry lists 29 T cell receptor beta chains sequenced from one sample in a study of T cell repertoires in cytomegalovirus infection. Their target antigens are unknown. Each CDR3 protein gets one entry after TCRdb re-called the reads with MiXCR. Of around 800,000 distinct CDR3 sequences in the sample, about 33% are singletons; the top ten hold about an eighth. The sequencing here drew on cultured CD8+ T cells from PBMCs, taken from culture after CMV antigen stimulation. These receptors originate from a human donor in good health (CMV status not recorded). Some clones in this sample may be carry-over from other donors' samples.

The chain is built from TRBV6-5 and TRBJ2-7; the D gene could be TRBD1 or TRBD2 (6 bases each). Trimming took 6 bases from V and 10 from J, leaving 22 bases between them. Germline values: CDR1 MNHEY, CDR2 SVGAGI. The CDR3 has 14 residues. The CDR3 sequence is CASSSGALSSEQYF. The CDR3, as DNA: TGTGCCAGCAGCTCGGGGGCCCTTTCTTCGGAACAGTACTTC.

The chain uses TRBV4-1 and TRBJ2-7; tentative D call: TRBD2 (5 bases). The length of the CDR3 is 13 residues. Trimming took off 3 bases at V and 4 bases at J, with 10 bases between the two ends. From germline, CDR1 is MGHRA and CDR2 YSYEKL. CDR3 bases: TGCGCCAGCAGCCAGGGCCCGGGGTACGAGCAGTACGTC. Its translation is CASSQGPGYEQYV.

The chain has TRBV7-4 and TRBJ2-2, with 12 positions matching TRBD1. The CDR3 has 17 amino acids. V shed 3 bases and J 5 bases; nucleotides not matched to a gene: 7. CDR1 and CDR2 (germline): SGHVT, SQSDAQ. CDR3 DNA: TGTGCCAGCAGCTTCCGGGACAGGGGGCTAGTGACCGGGGAGCTGTTTTTT. Translation gives CASSFRDRGLVTGELFF. The whole variable domain, remainder taken from reference TRBV7-4 and TRBJ2-2, is GAGVSQSPRYKVAKRGRDVALRCDSISGHVTLYWYRQTLGQGSEVLTYSQSDAQRDKSGRPSGRFSAERPERSVSTLKIQRTEQGDSAVYLCASSFRDRGLVTGELFFGEGSRLTVL.

CDR3 bases: TGCGCCAGCAGCCAACAGGGAGGAGGTGATGGCTACACCTTC. It is translated as CASSQQGGGDGYTF. The chain combines TRBV4-1 with TRBJ1-2, with D possibly TRBD1 on 5 matching bases. V was shortened by 2 bases and J by 6 bases, with 13 bases between the two germline ends. Germline-derived CDR1 and CDR2 are MGHRA and YSYEKL. The CDR3 covers 14 residues.

This clonotype was seen ten or more times. The rearrangement joins TRBV7-9 to TRBJ2-5; D is possibly TRBD1 (6 bases). This CDR3 is 14 amino acids long. In germline, CDR1 is SEHNR, CDR2 FQNEAQ (reference sequence). V lost 4 bases and J 13 bases, leaving 22 bases between the germline ends. The CDR3 nucleotides read TGTGCCAGCAGCTGGCCGGCAGGGGTCACAATGCTGTACTTC. It yields the protein CASSWPAGVTMLYF.

The V and J genes are TRBV3-1 and TRBJ2-5, with D perhaps given as TRBD1 or TRBD2 (5 bases each). Germline CDR1 and CDR2: LGHDT and YNNKEL (reference sequence). Trimming removed 5 bases at V and 0 bases at J, with 13 bases between. The CDR3 runs to 15 residues. The chain's CDR3 is CASSFVGTNQETQYF. The CDR3 bases are TGTGCCAGCAGCTTCGTGGGGACCAACCAAGAGACCCAGTACTTC.

The gene calls are TRBV20-1 and TRBJ2-1, with a tentative D call TRBD2 (5 bases). The germline CDR1 and CDR2 sequences are DFQATT and SNEGSKA (reference sequence). The CDR3 has 16 residues. V was cut by 0 bases and J by 0 bases, with 12 bases left in between. This CDR3 reads CSARDPGIGSYNEQFF. The CDR3 DNA follows: TGCAGTGCTAGAGATCCCGGGATAGGCTCCTACAATGAGCAGTTCTTC.

The V call is TRBV6-2 or TRBV6-3, the J call TRBJ1-6; D gene unclear. The CDR3 contains 16 residues. The V gene's germline CDR1 is MNHEY and CDR2 SVGEGT. The ends were cut back, 6 bases at V and 3 bases at J, with 15 bases in the middle. This CDR3 reads CASSPLRIDYNSPLHF. In DNA form, the CDR3 reads TGTGCCAGCAGCCCGTTGCGAATAGACTATAATTCACCCCTCCACTTT.

This clonotype was seen more than once but under ten times. V gene TRBV27 combines with J gene TRBJ2-1; TRBD1 agrees at 9 bases. V dropped 6 bases and J dropped 3; count of bases not matched to a gene: 9. Germline CDR1 is MNHEY and CDR2 is SMNVEV (reference sequence). The CDR3 totals 16 residues. This chain's CDR3 is CASSPWTGVLYNEQFF. In DNA form, the CDR3 reads TGTGCCAGCAGCCCTTGGACAGGGGTCCTCTACAATGAGCAGTTCTTC.

The rearrangement links TRBV6-5 to TRBJ2-3, with 7 nucleotides matching TRBD1. Germline V gene lookup returns CDR1 MNHEY and CDR2 SVGAGI. There are 18 residues in the CDR3. V trimming: 0 bases; J trimming: 5 bases; junction bases outside the gene matches: 14. CDR3 amino acids: CASSYSSTLGQGEDTQYF. The CDR3 region has the DNA TGTGCCAGCAGTTACTCGTCTACCCTGGGCCAGGGGGAAGATACGCAGTATTTT.

The chain carries TRBV7-9 and TRBJ2-7; D is ambiguous. The CDR3 has 13 amino acids. Trimming shortened V by 1 base and J by 0 bases, and 4 bases separated the two germline ends. The germline gives CDR1 SEHNR, CDR2 FQNEAQ (reference sequence). CDR3 DNA sequence: TGTGCCAGCAGCTTAGTTCCCTCCTACGAGCAGTACTTC. Its protein product is CASSLVPSYEQYF.

This clonotype appeared many times. The chain links TRBV27 to TRBJ2-5; maybe TRBD2 (5 bases). The CDR3 totals 10 residues. The germline CDR1 and CDR2 sequences are MNHEY and SMNVEV (reference sequence). Between the trimmed V and J ends, which lost 8 bases and 5 bases, there was a span of 6 bases. CDR3 loop: CASGGETQYF. The CDR3 nucleotides are TGTGCCAGCGGCGGGGAGACCCAGTACTTC.

This clonotype was recorded many times. The gene calls are TRBV6-1 and TRBJ1-5; 9 bases are shared with TRBD1. V trimming: 10 bases; J trimming: 1 base; junction bases outside the gene matches: 2. The CDR3 length is 13 residues. From germline, CDR1 is MNHNS and CDR2 SASEGT. The CDR3 loop reads CATTGGSNQPQHF. CDR3 in DNA: TGTGCCACCACAGGGGGCAGCAATCAGCCCCAGCATTTT.

This clonotype was counted a few times. The CDR3 loop is CASSVNPGGLDTGELFF. The CDR3 DNA reads TGTGCCAGCAGCGTAAACCCAGGGGGCTTGGACACCGGGGAGCTGTTTTTT. This rearrangement joins TRBV9 to TRBJ2-2; the match to TRBD1 covers 8 bases. The J segment lost 3 bases and the V segment lost 1 base, leaving 8 bases of the junction unmatched. The CDR3 is 17 amino acids. Germline loops: CDR1 SGDLS, CDR2 YYNGEE.

J is TRBJ1-6 and V is TRBV20-1; TRBD1 is a possible D gene (6 bases). The ends were cut back, 1 base at V and 10 bases at J, with 23 bases in the middle. The CDR3 is 17 amino acids. CDR1 DFQATT and CDR2 SNEGSKA come from the germline V gene (reference sequence). In nucleotides, the CDR3 is TGCAGTGCTAGAGTCTCCCTAGGGCTCGAGGGACACTCACCCCTCCACTTT. It is translated as CSARVSLGLEGHSPLHF.

The chain uses TRBV20-1 and TRBJ2-5; 11 bases are a match to TRBD2. Germline CDR1 reads DFQATT; CDR2 reads SNEGSKA (reference sequence). The CDR3 runs to 19 residues. Trimming cost V 5 bases and J 5 bases; bases outside gene matches: 22. This CDR3 reads CSAEPYLTSGGPFWETQYF. The CDR3 DNA reads TGCAGTGCTGAACCCTACCTTACTAGCGGGGGCCCTTTCTGGGAGACCCAGTACTTC.

The chain joins TRBV28 to TRBJ2-7; 11 bases map to TRBD1. CDR1 is MDHEN and CDR2 is SYDVKM in the germline V gene. V lost 5 bases to trimming and J lost 3 bases; unmatched junction nucleotides: 12. CDR3 length equals 17 residues. The CDR3 reads CASSRPSRDRGFYEQYV. The CDR3 region has the DNA TGTGCCAGCAGTCGACCCTCCCGGGACAGGGGGTTCTACGAGCAGTACGTC.

The genes are TRBV6-8 and TRBJ2-1; tentatively, D is TRBD2 (5 bases). Germline V lookup: CDR1 MNHGY, CDR2 SAAAGT. Trimming cost V 2 bases and J 6 bases, with 5 bases left between them. The CDR3 is 12 amino acids. CDR3 nucleotides: TGTGCCAGCAGTTACGGACTCAATGAGCAGTTCTTC. As protein: CASSYGLNEQFF.

This clonotype showed up just a few times. The chain combines TRBV24-1 with TRBJ2-7; TRBD1 matches at 7 bases. Germline V gene data show CDR1 as KGHDR and CDR2 as SFDVKD. The CDR3 runs 19 residues. V trimming: 0 bases; J trimming: 5 bases; junction bases outside the gene matches: 18. CDR3 region: CATSDLLRGKVRRCHEQYF. The DNA of the CDR3 is TGTGCCACCAGTGATTTGCTCAGGGGGAAGGTTCGTAGGTGCCACGAGCAGTACTTC.

V gene TRBV10-3 combines with J gene TRBJ2-7; D not certain. The ends were cut back, 6 bases at V and 2 bases at J, with 8 bases in the middle. The CDR3 loop spans 12 amino acids. Germline CDR1 and CDR2: ENHRY and SYGVKD. The CDR3 sequence is CAIRVATYEQYF. For the CDR3, the DNA is TGTGCCATCAGGGTGGCCACCTACGAGCAGTACTTC.

This CDR3 reads CATEVFYEQYV. The CDR3 nucleotides are TGTGCCACCGAAGTTTTTTACGAGCAGTACGTC. The chain is built from TRBV6-1 and TRBJ2-7; D is unclear. Germline-derived CDR1 and CDR2 are MNHNS and SASEGT. This CDR3 region has 11 residues. The V end was cut by 10 bases, the J end by 4 bases, with 11 bases between.

The chain has TRBV27 and TRBJ2-1; the D gene is possibly TRBD2 (6 bases). The CDR3 spans 16 residues. V dropped 7 bases and J dropped 0 bases, with 16 bases sitting between them. Germline V gene data show CDR1 as MNHEY and CDR2 as SMNVEV (reference sequence). CDR3 amino acids: CASTYRAGSSYNEQFF. CDR3 DNA sequence: TGTGCCAGCACCTACCGGGCGGGGAGCTCCTACAATGAGCAGTTCTTC.

This clonotype occurred a few times. The CDR3 DNA reads TGTGCCAGCAGCCGACTGACCGGGACGGCCTACACTGAAGCTTTCTTT. Its translation: CASSRLTGTAYTEAFF. J is TRBJ1-1 and V is TRBV5-4; possible D gene TRBD1, 5 bases. The CDR3 loop spans 16 amino acids. CDR1 SGHNT and CDR2 YYREEE come from the germline V gene (reference sequence). V lost 4 bases and J 3 bases, leaving 19 bases between the germline ends.

This clonotype was recorded many times. The genes are TRBV12-3 or TRBV12-4 and TRBJ1-5; possible D gene TRBD1, 5 bases. Trimming took 6 bases from V and 3 from J, leaving 12 bases between them. This CDR3 comprises 14 residues. The CDR3 sequence: CASRRDRSNQPQHF. The CDR3 bases are TGTGCCAGCAGGAGGGACCGCTCCAATCAGCCCCAGCATTTT.

This clonotype was counted between two and nine times. The rearrangement uses TRBV4-1 and TRBJ2-1; the D is unclear. This CDR3 has 14 residues. The V end was cut by 1 base, the J end by 5 bases, with 9 bases between. CDR1 is MGHRA, CDR2 YSYEKL, per germline. DNA for the CDR3: TGCGCCAGCAGCCAAGTGACCGATCACAATGAGCAGTTCTTC. Its protein product is CASSQVTDHNEQFF.

This clonotype was picked up a small number of times. The J gene is TRBJ2-7, the V gene TRBV20-1; 7 bases align to TRBD1. The germline CDR1 and CDR2 sequences are DFQATT and SNEGSKA (reference sequence). V was pared by 3 bases and J by 1 base, with 6 bases of the junction left unmatched. The CDR3 runs to 14 residues. CDR3 DNA: TGCAGTGCTAGGGACCGGGACAGATCCTACGAGCAGTACTTC. Amino acid sequence: CSARDRDRSYEQYF.

This rearrangement joins TRBV24-1 to TRBJ2-2; D not resolved. The CDR3 sequence is 14 residues long. Germline V gene sequence: CDR1 KGHDR, CDR2 SFDVKD. Trimming left V 4 bases short and J 7 bases short, with 12 bases between. The CDR3 is CATSDDPGIGELFF. The DNA of the CDR3 is TGTGCCACCAGTGACGACCCAGGAATCGGGGAGCTGTTTTTT.

In regard to this clonotype: It may be a read error: a sequence one base away is much more abundant. In DNA form, the CDR3 reads TGTGCCAGCAGTTTCTGGGTTGGCAGCCCAGTCACTGAAGCTTTCTTT. As protein: CASSFWVGSPVTEAFF. The chain combines TRBV12-3 or TRBV12-4 with TRBJ1-1; D is undetermined. The CDR3 sequence is 16 residues long. Trimming pared 3 bases from V and 4 bases from J, leaving 18 bases between.

This clonotype showed up just a few times. This sequence joins TRBV12-3 or TRBV12-4 and TRBJ1-2; no reliable D call. V was trimmed by 3 bases and J by 4 bases, leaving 12 bases between them. This CDR3 spans 14 amino acids. CDR3 coding DNA: TGTGCCAGCAGTTTCGGGCTCCACGGCTATGGCTACACCTTC. As protein: CASSFGLHGYGYTF.